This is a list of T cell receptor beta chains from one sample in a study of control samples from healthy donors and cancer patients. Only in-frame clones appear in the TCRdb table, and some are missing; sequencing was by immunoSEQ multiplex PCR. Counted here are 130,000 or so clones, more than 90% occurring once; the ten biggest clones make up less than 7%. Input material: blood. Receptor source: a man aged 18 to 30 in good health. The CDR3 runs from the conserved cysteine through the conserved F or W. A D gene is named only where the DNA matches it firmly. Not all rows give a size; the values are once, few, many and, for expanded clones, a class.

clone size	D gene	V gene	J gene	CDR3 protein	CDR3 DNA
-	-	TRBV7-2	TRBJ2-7	CASSFGGRPDEQYF	TGTGCCAGCAGCTTCGGGGGGCGGCCTGACGAGCAGTACTTC
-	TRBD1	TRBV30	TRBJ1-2	CASTGLGGYTF	TGTGCCTCGACAGGGTTGGGGGGCTACACCTTC
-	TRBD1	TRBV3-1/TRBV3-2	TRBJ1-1	CASSRGQEKTEAFF	TGTGCCAGCAGCCGCGGACAGGAGAAGACTGAAGCTTTCTTT
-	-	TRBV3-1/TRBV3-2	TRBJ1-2	CASSQEIGGGGGYTF	TGTGCCAGCAGCCAAGAGATCGGTGGCGGGGGTGGCTACACCTTC
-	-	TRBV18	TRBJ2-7	CASSSLAGRAYEQYF	TGTGCCAGCTCATCTTTGGCGGGCCGCGCCTACGAGCAGTACTTC
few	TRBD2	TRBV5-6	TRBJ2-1	CASSLVWSGGASEQFF	TGTGCCAGCAGCTTGGTGTGGAGCGGGGGGGCCAGTGAGCAGTTCTTC
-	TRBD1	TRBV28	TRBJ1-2	CASTLRPGRQGSTYGYTF	TGTGCCAGCACCCTACGCCCCGGGAGACAGGGGTCGACCTATGGCTACACCTTC
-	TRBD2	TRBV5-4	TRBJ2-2	CASSADLAANTGELFF	TGTGCCAGCAGCGCGGACCTAGCGGCAAACACCGGGGAGCTGTTTTTT
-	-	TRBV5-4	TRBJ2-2	CASSLAGGAGAGELFF	TGTGCCAGCAGCTTGGCAGGGGGGGCAGGTGCCGGGGAGCTGTTTTTT
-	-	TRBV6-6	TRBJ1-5	CASSYNTHQGQPQHF	TGTGCCAGCAGTTACAACACCCACCAAGGTCAGCCCCAGCATTTT